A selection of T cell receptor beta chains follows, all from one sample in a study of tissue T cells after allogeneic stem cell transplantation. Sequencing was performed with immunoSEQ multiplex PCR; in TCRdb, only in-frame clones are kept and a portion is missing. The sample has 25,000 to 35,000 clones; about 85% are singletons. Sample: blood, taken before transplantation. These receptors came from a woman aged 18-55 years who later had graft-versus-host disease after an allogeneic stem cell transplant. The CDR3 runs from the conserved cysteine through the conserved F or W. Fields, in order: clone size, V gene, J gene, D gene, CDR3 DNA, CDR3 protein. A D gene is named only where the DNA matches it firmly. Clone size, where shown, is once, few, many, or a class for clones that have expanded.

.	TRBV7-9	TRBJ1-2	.	TGTGCCAGCAGCCCCAGGGACTTCTTTTCGGGCTACACCTTC	CASSPRDFFSGYTF
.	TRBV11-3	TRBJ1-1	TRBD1	TGTGCCAGCAGCTTGACAGGGTACACTGAAGCTTTCTTT	CASSLTGYTEAFF
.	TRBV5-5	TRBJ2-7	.	TGTGCCAGCAGCTTGGATGACGGCTTCTACGAGCAGTACTTC	CASSLDDGFYEQYF
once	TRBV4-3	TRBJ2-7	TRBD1	TGCGCCAGCAGCCAAACACAGGGGAGTCGCTACGAGCAGTACTTC	CASSQTQGSRYEQYF
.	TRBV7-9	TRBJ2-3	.	TGTGCCAGCAGCCTTTGGGGGCCCGGGACTACGCGCACAGATACGCAGTATTTT	CASSLWGPGTTRTDTQYF
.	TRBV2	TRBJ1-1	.	TGTGCCTCCCGGGGCACCACTGAAGCTTTCTTT	CASRGTTEAFF
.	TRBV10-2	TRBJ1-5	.	TGCGCCAGCATGGAGAGGGGCAATCAGCCCCAGCATTTT	CASMERGNQPQHF
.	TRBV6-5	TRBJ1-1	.	TGTGCCAGCAGTTCCCAGGGAATGGGCACTGAAGCTTTCTTT	CASSSQGMGTEAFF
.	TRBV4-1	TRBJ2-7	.	TGCGCCAGCAGCCAAGACCGTGGTACCCCCTACGAGCAGTACTTC	CASSQDRGTPYEQYF
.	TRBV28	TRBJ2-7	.	TGTGCCAGCAGTTTGGCAGGGACCTACGAGCAGTACTTC	CASSLAGTYEQYF
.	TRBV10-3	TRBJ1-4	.	TGTGCCATCAGTGAGGGCGTTGGTAATGAAAAACTGTTTTTT	CAISEGVGNEKLFF
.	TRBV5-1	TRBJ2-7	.	TGCGCCAGCAGCTTTCGGGGGGCCCTTTACGAGCAGTACTTC	CASSFRGALYEQYF
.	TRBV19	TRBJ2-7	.	TGTGCCAGTAGTTGGGGCAGGGCGCCTTCCTACGAGCAGTACTTC	CASSWGRAPSYEQYF
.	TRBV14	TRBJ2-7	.	TGTGCCAGCAGCCAATGGACAGGGACTACCTACGAGCAGTACTTC	CASSQWTGTTYEQYF
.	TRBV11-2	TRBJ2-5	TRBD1	TGTGCCAGCAGCACGTCCCCGGGACAGGCGGGGGAGACCCAGTACTTC	CASSTSPGQAGETQYF
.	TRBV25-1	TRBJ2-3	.	TGTGCCAGCAGTGTCCCTAGCACAGATACGCAGTATTTT	CASSVPSTDTQYF
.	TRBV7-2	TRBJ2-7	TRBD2	TGTGCCAGCAGCTTGTCACGGGACTACTACGAGCAGTACTTC	CASSLSRDYYEQYF
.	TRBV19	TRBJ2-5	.	TGTGCCAGTAGTATTAAGAGACAAGAGACCCAGTACTTC	CASSIKRQETQYF
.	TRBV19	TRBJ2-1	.	TGTGCCAGTAAAGATGAGCAGGACTACAATGAGCAGTTCTTC	CASKDEQDYNEQFF
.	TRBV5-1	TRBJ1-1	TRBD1	TGCGCCAGCAGGTTTTACAGGGGGGAAGGCGAAGCTTTCTTT	CASRFYRGEGEAFF